This TCR beta chain derives from a study of cytomegalovirus exposure and HLA in healthy donors. Notes on the study in general: The analysis excluded some indistinguishable V segments, including TRBV6-2 and TRBV6-3.

Trimming shortened V by 3 bases and J by 2 bases, and 8 bases separated the two germline ends. Germline-derived CDR1 and CDR2 are LNHDA and SQIVND (reference sequence). The CDR3 consists of 13 residues. Amplification used 60 Vbeta primers and 13 Jbeta primers. Sequenced by immunoSEQ multiplex PCR; TCRdb stores in-frame clones only, minus some. The repertoire consists of under 200,000 clones, with over 70% occurring once and the leading ten covering roughly 7%. Concerning this clone: Its antigen is unidentified.

The sequenced sample consisted of PBMCs. The TCR originated in a male donor in good health and CMV-seropositive. The rearrangement links TRBV19 to TRBJ2-7; D not resolved. CDR3 in DNA: TGTGCCAGTAGTATGGGCAACACCTACGAGCAGTACTTC. Protein sequence: CASSMGNTYEQYF.